A few counts support the clone carrying this TCR beta chain. Method: immunoSEQ multiplex PCR; TCRdb's copy keeps in-frame clones and lacks some. The table lists roughly 70,000 clones, roughly three quarters of them singletons. Trimming took 4 bases from V and 6 from J; bases not matched to a gene: 5. The CDR3 sequence is 13 residues long. Germline V gene lookup returns CDR1 SEHNR and CDR2 FQNEAQ (reference sequence). The sample comes from a study of blood T cell repertoires in COVID-19. Study details: PBMCs, B-cell-depleted T cells, or T cells were the source of the cDNA or gDNA that made up the material.

The V gene is TRBV7-9, the J gene TRBJ1-2, with 7 nucleotides matching TRBD1. The TCR comes from a man between 65 and 85 years old with COVID-19, enrolled during active disease. The sequencing input was peripheral blood. The CDR3 protein is CASSSTGVDGYTF. CDR3 sequence (DNA): TGTGCCAGCAGCTCCACAGGGGTGGATGGCTACACCTTC. The whole variable domain, filled in from reference TRBV7-9 and TRBJ1-2, reads DTGVSQNPRHKITKRGQNVTFRCDPISEHNRLYWYRQTLGQGPEFLTYFQNEAQLEKSRLLSDRFSAERPKGSFSTLEIQRTEQGDSAMYLCASSSTGVDGYTFGSGTRLTVV.